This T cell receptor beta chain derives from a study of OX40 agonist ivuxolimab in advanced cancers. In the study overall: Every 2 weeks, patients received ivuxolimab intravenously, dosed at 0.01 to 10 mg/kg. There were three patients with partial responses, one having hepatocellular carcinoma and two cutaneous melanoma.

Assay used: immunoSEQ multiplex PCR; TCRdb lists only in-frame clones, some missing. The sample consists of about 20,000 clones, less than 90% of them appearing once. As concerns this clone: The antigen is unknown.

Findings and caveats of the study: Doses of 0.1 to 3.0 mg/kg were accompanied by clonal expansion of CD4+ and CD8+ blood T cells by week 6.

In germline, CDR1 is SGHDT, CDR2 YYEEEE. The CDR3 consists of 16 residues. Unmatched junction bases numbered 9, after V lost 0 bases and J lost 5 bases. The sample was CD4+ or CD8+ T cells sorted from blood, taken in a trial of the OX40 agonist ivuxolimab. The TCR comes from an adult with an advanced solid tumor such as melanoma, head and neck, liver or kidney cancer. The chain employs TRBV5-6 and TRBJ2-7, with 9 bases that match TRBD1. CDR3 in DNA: TGTGCCAGCAGCTTGGAAGGGACAGGGTGGGGGGACGAGCAGTACTTC. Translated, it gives CASSLEGTGWGDEQYF.